This is a list of T cell receptor beta chains from one sample in a study of neurological immune-mediated disorders. TCRdb ran MiXCR on the 5' RACE reads and lists one entry per CDR3 protein. The sample has roughly 62,000 distinct CDR3 sequences, around 5.2% seen once. The sample taken for sequencing was PBMCs. These receptors were obtained from a woman between 45 and 60 years old with multiple sclerosis. CDR3s include the opening cysteine and the closing phenylalanine or tryptophan. A D gene is named only where the DNA matches it firmly. Part of the rows lack a size; the others show once, few, many or a class for expanded clones.

clone_size: many
v_call: TRBV18
j_call: TRBJ1-6
d_call: TRBD1
cdr3_aa: CASSPGQGGNSPLHF
cdr3_nt: TGTGCCAGCTCACCCGGACAGGGGGGTAATTCACCCCTCCACTTT

clone_size: many
v_call: TRBV29-1
j_call: TRBJ2-5
d_call: .
cdr3_aa: CSVAPRLQETQYF
cdr3_nt: TGCAGCGTCGCCCCACGTTTACAAGAGACCCAGTACTTC

clone_size: few
v_call: TRBV27
j_call: TRBJ2-2
d_call: TRBD1
cdr3_aa: CASKQGYPGELFF
cdr3_nt: TGTGCCAGCAAACAGGGGTACCCCGGGGAGCTGTTTTTT

clone_size: many
v_call: TRBV3-1
j_call: TRBJ2-3
d_call: .
cdr3_aa: CASSQGGSRTDTQYF
cdr3_nt: TGTGCCAGCAGCCAAGGAGGGAGCCGCACAGATACGCAGTATTTT

clone_size: many
v_call: TRBV7-2
j_call: TRBJ2-1
d_call: .
cdr3_aa: CASTPGAGVTQFF
cdr3_nt: TGTGCCAGCACTCCCGGGGCAGGTGTAACACAGTTCTTC

clone_size: many
v_call: TRBV4-3
j_call: TRBJ1-6
d_call: .
cdr3_aa: CASSQEENSPLHF
cdr3_nt: TGCGCCAGCAGCCAAGAAGAGAATTCACCCCTCCACTTT

clone_size: many
v_call: TRBV14
j_call: TRBJ2-4
d_call: TRBD1
cdr3_aa: CASSPRQGDGKNIQYF
cdr3_nt: TGTGCCAGCAGTCCCCGACAGGGCGATGGCAAAAACATTCAGTACTTC

clone_size: many
v_call: TRBV4-3
j_call: TRBJ2-7
d_call: .
cdr3_aa: CASSQSIGTEYEQYF
cdr3_nt: TGCGCCAGCAGCCAATCAATAGGGACTGAGTACGAGCAGTACTTC

clone_size: many
v_call: TRBV27
j_call: TRBJ1-2
d_call: .
cdr3_aa: CASSLSPEAGYYGYTF
cdr3_nt: TGTGCCAGCAGTTTATCCCCCGAGGCGGGGTACTATGGCTACACCTTC

clone_size: .
v_call: TRBV14
j_call: TRBJ1-1
d_call: TRBD1
cdr3_aa: CASDHRGSGIPEAFF
cdr3_nt: TGTGCCAGCGATCACAGGGGTTCGGGGATCCCTGAAGCTTTCTTT

clone_size: .
v_call: TRBV19
j_call: TRBJ2-1
d_call: TRBD2
cdr3_aa: CATTGGIRGDNEQFF
cdr3_nt: TGTGCCACCACAGGAGGAATTCGGGGGGACAATGAGCAGTTCTTC

clone_size: few
v_call: TRBV6-2/TRBV6-3
j_call: TRBJ1-4
d_call: .
cdr3_aa: CASRNRTDKLFF
cdr3_nt: TGTGCCAGCAGAAACAGGACGGACAAACTGTTTTTT

clone_size: many
v_call: TRBV12-3/TRBV12-4
j_call: TRBJ1-4
d_call: .
cdr3_aa: CASSRSGATNEKLFF
cdr3_nt: TGTGCCAGCAGTAGATCCGGTGCAACTAATGAAAAACTGTTTTTT

clone_size: .
v_call: TRBV20-1
j_call: TRBJ1-5
d_call: .
cdr3_aa: CSANRASNQPQNF
cdr3_nt: TGCAGTGCAAACAGGGCCAGCAATCAGCCCCAGAATTTT

clone_size: many
v_call: TRBV12-3/TRBV12-4
j_call: TRBJ2-3
d_call: TRBD1
cdr3_aa: CAGTGDGTDTQYF
cdr3_nt: TGTGCCGGCACAGGGGACGGCACAGATACGCAGTATTTT

clone_size: many
v_call: TRBV7-8
j_call: TRBJ1-5
d_call: .
cdr3_aa: CASSGDDQPQHF
cdr3_nt: TGTGCCAGCAGCGGGGACGATCAGCCCCAGCATTTT

clone_size: many
v_call: TRBV27
j_call: TRBJ1-2
d_call: TRBD1
cdr3_aa: CASSFTGTGGVGYTF
cdr3_nt: TGTGCCAGCAGTTTTACCGGGACAGGGGGCGTGGGCTACACCTTC

clone_size: many
v_call: TRBV7-9
j_call: TRBJ1-1
d_call: .
cdr3_aa: CASSLAGTEAFF
cdr3_nt: TGTGCCAGCAGCTTAGCCGGGACAGAAGCTTTCTTT

clone_size: many
v_call: TRBV4-2
j_call: TRBJ2-1
d_call: TRBD2
cdr3_aa: CASSPLRGAGGEQFF
cdr3_nt: TGTGCCAGCAGCCCCCTGCGGGGGGCCGGGGGTGAGCAGTTCTTC

clone_size: many
v_call: TRBV10-3
j_call: TRBJ2-1
d_call: .
cdr3_aa: CAISVGWGGGMDEQFF
cdr3_nt: TGTGCCATCAGTGTAGGGTGGGGAGGAGGGATGGATGAGCAGTTCTTC

clone_size: many
v_call: TRBV5-1
j_call: TRBJ2-5
d_call: .
cdr3_aa: CASSHGTDGTQYF
cdr3_nt: TGCGCCAGCAGCCACGGGACGGACGGGACCCAGTACTTC

clone_size: many
v_call: TRBV7-6
j_call: TRBJ2-1
d_call: .
cdr3_aa: CASSLGSYNEQFF
cdr3_nt: TGTGCCAGCAGCTTAGGATCCTACAATGAGCAGTTCTTC

clone_size: many
v_call: TRBV12-3/TRBV12-4
j_call: TRBJ2-5
d_call: TRBD2
cdr3_aa: CASSWASGGGETQYF
cdr3_nt: TGTGCCAGCAGTTGGGCTAGCGGGGGGGGAGAGACCCAGTACTTC

clone_size: many
v_call: TRBV20-1
j_call: TRBJ2-3
d_call: TRBD2
cdr3_aa: CSASPSGGPTQYF
cdr3_nt: TGCAGTGCTAGTCCGAGCGGGGGCCCTACGCAGTATTTT

clone_size: few
v_call: TRBV6-2/TRBV6-3
j_call: TRBJ2-1
d_call: .
cdr3_aa: CASGSGHYNEQFF
cdr3_nt: TGTGCCAGCGGATCAGGACACTACAATGAGCAGTTCTTC

clone_size: many
v_call: TRBV12-3/TRBV12-4
j_call: TRBJ1-2
d_call: .
cdr3_aa: CASSFLLRNYGYTF
cdr3_nt: TGTGCCAGCAGTTTTCTTTTACGAAACTATGGCTACACCTTC

clone_size: few
v_call: TRBV20-1
j_call: TRBJ1-6
d_call: .
cdr3_aa: CSARDQGGLDSPLNF
cdr3_nt: TGCAGTGCTAGAGATCAAGGGGGGCTCGATTCACCCCTCAACTTT

clone_size: few
v_call: TRBV7-2
j_call: TRBJ2-7
d_call: TRBD1
cdr3_aa: CASSLRQGGYEQYF
cdr3_nt: TGTGCCAGCAGCCTAAGACAGGGGGGGTACGAGCAGTACTTC

clone_size: many
v_call: TRBV14
j_call: TRBJ2-7
d_call: TRBD1
cdr3_aa: CASSRTGRIYEQYF
cdr3_nt: TGTGCCAGCAGCAGGACAGGGCGCATCTACGAGCAGTACTTC

clone_size: many
v_call: TRBV4-3
j_call: TRBJ2-1
d_call: .
cdr3_aa: CASSLIGGGEQFF
cdr3_nt: TGCGCCAGCAGCCTTATAGGGGGAGGTGAGCAGTTCTTC

clone_size: many
v_call: TRBV7-6
j_call: TRBJ1-5
d_call: TRBD1
cdr3_aa: CASSIGQGANQPQHF
cdr3_nt: TGTGCCAGCAGCATAGGACAGGGGGCAAATCAGCCCCAGCATTTT

clone_size: many
v_call: TRBV15
j_call: TRBJ2-5
d_call: .
cdr3_aa: CATSRDVGATPQETQYF
cdr3_nt: TGTGCCACCAGCAGAGATGTGGGGGCGACCCCCCAAGAGACCCAGTACTTC

clone_size: many
v_call: TRBV7-9
j_call: TRBJ1-2
d_call: TRBD1
cdr3_aa: CASSPSGTGIRGYTF
cdr3_nt: TGTGCCAGCAGCCCGTCCGGGACAGGGATTAGGGGCTACACCTTC

clone_size: many
v_call: TRBV12-3/TRBV12-4
j_call: TRBJ2-4
d_call: .
cdr3_aa: CASSLEQSGAKNIQYF
cdr3_nt: TGTGCCAGCAGTTTAGAACAGTCCGGGGCCAAAAACATTCAGTACTTC

clone_size: many
v_call: TRBV12-3/TRBV12-4
j_call: TRBJ1-1
d_call: .
cdr3_aa: CASSPQANTEAFF
cdr3_nt: TGTGCCAGCAGCCCACAGGCGAACACTGAAGCTTTCTTT

clone_size: many
v_call: TRBV5-6
j_call: TRBJ2-7
d_call: .
cdr3_aa: CASSLVAGNPYEQYF
cdr3_nt: TGTGCCAGCAGCTTGGTTGCCGGGAACCCCTACGAGCAGTACTTC

clone_size: many
v_call: TRBV12-3/TRBV12-4
j_call: TRBJ2-2
d_call: .
cdr3_aa: CASSRDRNTGELFF
cdr3_nt: TGTGCCAGCAGTCGCGACAGAAACACCGGGGAGCTGTTTTTT

clone_size: many
v_call: TRBV5-1
j_call: TRBJ1-1
d_call: .
cdr3_aa: CASSPLTMNTEAFF
cdr3_nt: TGCGCCAGCAGCCCGCTGACGATGAACACTGAAGCTTTCTTT

clone_size: many
v_call: TRBV6-1
j_call: TRBJ1-1
d_call: .
cdr3_aa: CASRRQSWNTEAFF
cdr3_nt: TGTGCCAGCAGGAGACAGAGCTGGAACACTGAAGCTTTCTTT

clone_size: many
v_call: TRBV27
j_call: TRBJ2-7
d_call: .
cdr3_aa: CASRHRGDSYEQYF
cdr3_nt: TGTGCCAGCAGACATAGGGGAGACTCCTACGAGCAGTACTTC

clone_size: many
v_call: TRBV4-3
j_call: TRBJ2-4
d_call: TRBD1
cdr3_aa: CASSYDVGQGPKNIQYF
cdr3_nt: TGCGCCAGCAGCTACGACGTTGGACAGGGCCCCAAAAACATTCAGTACTTC

clone_size: many
v_call: TRBV20-1
j_call: TRBJ2-7
d_call: TRBD2
cdr3_aa: CSARGLASEQYF
cdr3_nt: TGCAGTGCTAGAGGACTAGCCTCCGAGCAGTACTTC

clone_size: many
v_call: TRBV4-3
j_call: TRBJ2-1
d_call: .
cdr3_aa: CASSRQLSSYNEQFF
cdr3_nt: TGCGCCAGCAGCCGACAGTTAAGCTCCTACAATGAGCAGTTCTTC

clone_size: many
v_call: TRBV10-3
j_call: TRBJ1-2
d_call: .
cdr3_aa: CAITSTGTANYGYTF
cdr3_nt: TGTGCCATCACCAGTACAGGAACCGCTAACTATGGCTACACCTTC

clone_size: few
v_call: TRBV7-8
j_call: TRBJ1-5
d_call: .
cdr3_aa: CASSHGTSNQPQNF
cdr3_nt: TGTGCCAGCAGCCATGGGACTAGCAATCAGCCCCAGAATTTT

clone_size: many
v_call: TRBV29-1
j_call: TRBJ2-3
d_call: .
cdr3_aa: CSVDFGKRDTQYF
cdr3_nt: TGCAGCGTTGATTTCGGGAAGCGGGATACGCAGTATTTT

clone_size: many
v_call: TRBV24-1
j_call: TRBJ2-3
d_call: TRBD1
cdr3_aa: CATRQGASTDTQYF
cdr3_nt: TGTGCCACCCGACAGGGGGCTAGCACAGATACGCAGTATTTT

clone_size: many
v_call: TRBV5-1
j_call: TRBJ1-2
d_call: .
cdr3_aa: CASSLSTEGYGYTF
cdr3_nt: TGCGCCAGCAGCTTGTCGACAGAAGGCTATGGCTACACCTTC

clone_size: many
v_call: TRBV20-1
j_call: TRBJ1-1
d_call: .
cdr3_aa: CSARDRGVTEAFF
cdr3_nt: TGCAGTGCTAGAGATCGTGGGGTAACTGAAGCTTTCTTT

clone_size: many
v_call: TRBV7-2
j_call: TRBJ2-2
d_call: .
cdr3_aa: CASSLVPGTGELFF
cdr3_nt: TGTGCCAGCAGCTTAGTCCCGGGAACCGGGGAGCTGTTTTTT

clone_size: few
v_call: TRBV7-7
j_call: TRBJ2-2
d_call: .
cdr3_aa: CASSEYGANTGELFF
cdr3_nt: TGTGCTAGCAGCGAATACGGGGCGAACACCGGGGAGCTGTTTTTT

clone_size: few
v_call: TRBV20-1
j_call: TRBJ2-3
d_call: TRBD2
cdr3_aa: CSATNPSGITDTQYF
cdr3_nt: TGCAGTGCTACCAACCCTAGCGGGATTACGGATACGCAGTATTTT

clone_size: many
v_call: TRBV7-2
j_call: TRBJ2-3
d_call: TRBD2
cdr3_aa: CASSLGRGVIDTQYF
cdr3_nt: TGTGCCAGCAGCCTAGGGCGGGGGGTGATAGATACGCAGTATTTT

clone_size: medium-sized
v_call: TRBV7-8
j_call: TRBJ2-3
d_call: .
cdr3_aa: CASSPKRVSTDTQYF
cdr3_nt: TGTGCCAGCAGCCCCAAGCGGGTTAGCACAGATACGCAGTATTTT

clone_size: many
v_call: TRBV7-7
j_call: TRBJ2-3
d_call: .
cdr3_aa: CASSPIGGIADTQYF
cdr3_nt: TGTGCTAGCAGCCCGATTGGGGGCATCGCAGATACGCAGTATTTT

clone_size: many
v_call: TRBV7-9
j_call: TRBJ2-5
d_call: TRBD2
cdr3_aa: CASSSSSGGATETQYF
cdr3_nt: TGTGCCAGCAGCTCGTCTAGCGGGGGGGCCACGGAGACCCAGTACTTC

clone_size: many
v_call: TRBV24-1
j_call: TRBJ2-5
d_call: .
cdr3_aa: CATSDSFRETQYF
cdr3_nt: TGTGCCACCAGTGATTCCTTCAGAGAGACCCAGTACTTC